This T cell receptor beta chain was captured in a study of naive and memory T cell subsets. Study-level points and caveats: TCR transcript changes with activation or differentiation may affect this RNA method.

Germline loops: CDR1 SEHNR, CDR2 FQNEAQ (reference sequence). The CDR3 extends over 15 amino acids. V was clipped by 1 base and J by 5 bases, with 14 bases between them. Ligated cDNA underwent four rounds of PCR with nested alpha and beta constant region primers and SP2. Reverse transcription of blood and skin TCR RNA was primed at alpha and beta constant regions. Each CDR3 protein is one row after TCRdb ran MiXCR on the 5' RACE reads. This sample has tens of thousands of distinct CDR3 sequences, with more than 6% found just once. A UMI-containing oligonucleotide was joined by 3' ligation to the TCR cDNA template. Whole blood, roughly 2.5 ml, came from adult healthy volunteers. Input was about 1 to 1,100 ng of DNase-treated total RNA without cell sorting. Comments on this clonotype: Its antigen is as yet unknown.

V usage is TRBV7-9 and J usage is TRBJ1-1, with D possibly matching TRBD1 (5 bases). This receptor was obtained from a female donor in good health. CDR3 in DNA: TGTGCCAGCAGCTTAGGGTCGTCAGGGAGGACTGAAGCTTTCTTT. The encoded protein is CASSLGSSGRTEAFF.